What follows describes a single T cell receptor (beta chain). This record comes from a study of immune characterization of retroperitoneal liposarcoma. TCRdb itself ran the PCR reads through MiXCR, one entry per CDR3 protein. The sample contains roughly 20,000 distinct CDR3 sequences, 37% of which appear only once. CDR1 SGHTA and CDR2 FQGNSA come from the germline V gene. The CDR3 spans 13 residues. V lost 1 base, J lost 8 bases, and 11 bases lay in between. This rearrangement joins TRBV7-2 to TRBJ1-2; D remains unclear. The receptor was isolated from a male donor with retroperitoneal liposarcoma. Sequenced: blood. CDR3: CASSLGSGLGYTF. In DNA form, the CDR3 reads TGTGCCAGCAGCTTAGGTTCCGGGCTCGGCTACACCTTC.